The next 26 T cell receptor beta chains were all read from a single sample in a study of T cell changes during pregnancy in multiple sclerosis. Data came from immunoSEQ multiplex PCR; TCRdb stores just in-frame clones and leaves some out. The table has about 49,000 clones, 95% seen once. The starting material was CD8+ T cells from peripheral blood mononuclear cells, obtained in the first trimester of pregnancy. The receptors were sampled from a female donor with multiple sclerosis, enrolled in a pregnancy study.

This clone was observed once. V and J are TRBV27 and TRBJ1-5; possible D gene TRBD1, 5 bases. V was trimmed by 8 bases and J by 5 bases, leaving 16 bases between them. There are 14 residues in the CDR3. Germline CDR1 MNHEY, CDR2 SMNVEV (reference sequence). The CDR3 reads CASRLRGGYQPQHF. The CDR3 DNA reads TGTGCCAGCCGATTACGGGGGGGGTATCAGCCCCAGCATTTT.

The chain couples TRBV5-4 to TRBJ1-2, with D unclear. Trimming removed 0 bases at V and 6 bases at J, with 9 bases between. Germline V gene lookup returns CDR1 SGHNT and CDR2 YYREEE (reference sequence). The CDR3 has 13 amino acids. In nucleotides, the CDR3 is TGTGCCAGCAGCTTGGGCAGGTTTGATGGCTACACCTTC. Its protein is CASSLGRFDGYTF.

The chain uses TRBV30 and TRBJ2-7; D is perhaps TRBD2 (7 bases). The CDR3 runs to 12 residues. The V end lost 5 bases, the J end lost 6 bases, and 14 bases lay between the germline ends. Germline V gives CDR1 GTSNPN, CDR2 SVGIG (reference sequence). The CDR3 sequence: CAWGRGGAEQYF. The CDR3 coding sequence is TGTGCCTGGGGCCGAGGGGGGGCCGAGCAGTACTTC.

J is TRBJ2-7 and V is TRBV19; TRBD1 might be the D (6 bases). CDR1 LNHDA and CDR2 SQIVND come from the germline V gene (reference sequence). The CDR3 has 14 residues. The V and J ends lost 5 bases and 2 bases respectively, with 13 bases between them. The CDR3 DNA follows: TGTGCCAGTAGTGCGTCGACAGGTCCCTACGAGCAGTACTTC. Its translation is CASSASTGPYEQYF.

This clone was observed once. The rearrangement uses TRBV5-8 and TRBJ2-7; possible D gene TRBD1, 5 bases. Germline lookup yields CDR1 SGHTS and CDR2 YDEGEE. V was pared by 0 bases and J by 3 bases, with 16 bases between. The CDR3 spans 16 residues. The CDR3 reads CASSLAQGRTSYEQYF. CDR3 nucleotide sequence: TGTGCCAGCAGCTTGGCCCAGGGTCGGACAAGCTACGAGCAGTACTTC.

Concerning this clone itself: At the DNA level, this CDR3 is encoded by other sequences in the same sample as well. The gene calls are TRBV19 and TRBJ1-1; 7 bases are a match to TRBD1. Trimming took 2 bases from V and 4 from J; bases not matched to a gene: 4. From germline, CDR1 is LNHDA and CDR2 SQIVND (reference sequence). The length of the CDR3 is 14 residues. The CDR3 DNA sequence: TGTGCCAGTAGTATATCTGCAGGGGGCACTGAAGCTTTCTTT. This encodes CASSISAGGTEAFF.

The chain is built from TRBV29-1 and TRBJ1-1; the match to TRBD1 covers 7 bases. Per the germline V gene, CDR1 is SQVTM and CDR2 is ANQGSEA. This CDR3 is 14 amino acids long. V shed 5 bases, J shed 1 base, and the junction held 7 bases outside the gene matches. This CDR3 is CSVRRAGGNTEAFF. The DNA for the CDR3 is TGCAGCGTTCGTCGGGCAGGGGGGAACACTGAAGCTTTCTTT.

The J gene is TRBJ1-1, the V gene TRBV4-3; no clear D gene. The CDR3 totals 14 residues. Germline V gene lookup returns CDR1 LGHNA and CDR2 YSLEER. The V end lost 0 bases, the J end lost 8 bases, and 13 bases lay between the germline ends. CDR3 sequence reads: CASSQDGTVREAFF. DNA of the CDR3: TGCGCCAGCAGCCAAGATGGCACAGTTCGGGAAGCTTTCTTT.

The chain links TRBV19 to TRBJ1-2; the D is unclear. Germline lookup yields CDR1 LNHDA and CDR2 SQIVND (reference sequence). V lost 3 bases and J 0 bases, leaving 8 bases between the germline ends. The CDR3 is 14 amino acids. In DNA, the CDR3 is TGTGCCAGTAGTATTAGTGCGGCTAACTATGGCTACACCTTC. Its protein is CASSISAANYGYTF.

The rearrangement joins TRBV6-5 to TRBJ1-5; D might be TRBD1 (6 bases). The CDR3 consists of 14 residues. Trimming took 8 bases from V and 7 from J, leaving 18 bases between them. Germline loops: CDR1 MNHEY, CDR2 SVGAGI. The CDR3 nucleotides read TGTGCCAGCCAGGCCCGGGGGGCACGGCAGCCCCAGCATTTT. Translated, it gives CASQARGARQPQHF.

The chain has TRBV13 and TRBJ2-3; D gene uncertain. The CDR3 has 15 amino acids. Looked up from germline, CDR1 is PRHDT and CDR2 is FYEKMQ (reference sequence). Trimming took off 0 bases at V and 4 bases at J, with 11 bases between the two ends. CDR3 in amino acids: CASSLGRRLADTQYF. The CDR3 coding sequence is TGTGCCAGCAGCTTAGGACGCAGGTTAGCAGATACGCAGTATTTT.

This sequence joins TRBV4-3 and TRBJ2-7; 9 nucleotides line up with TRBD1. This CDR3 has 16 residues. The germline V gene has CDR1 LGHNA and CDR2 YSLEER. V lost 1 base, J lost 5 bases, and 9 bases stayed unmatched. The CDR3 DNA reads TGCGCCAGCAGCCAAGCTCTGGGACAGGGTACCAACGAGCAGTACTTC. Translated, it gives CASSQALGQGTNEQYF.

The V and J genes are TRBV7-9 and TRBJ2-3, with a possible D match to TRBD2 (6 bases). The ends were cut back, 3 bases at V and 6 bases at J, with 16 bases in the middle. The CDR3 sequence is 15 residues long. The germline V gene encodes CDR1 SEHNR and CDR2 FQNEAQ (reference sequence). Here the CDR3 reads CASSFTGPGDDTQYF. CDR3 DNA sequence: TGTGCCAGCAGCTTTACGGGGCCGGGGGACGATACGCAGTATTTT.

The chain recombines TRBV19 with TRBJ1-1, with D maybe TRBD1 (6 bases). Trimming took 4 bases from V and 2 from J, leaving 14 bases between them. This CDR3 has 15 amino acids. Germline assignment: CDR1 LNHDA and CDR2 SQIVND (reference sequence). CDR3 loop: CASSKGDGLNTEAFF. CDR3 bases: TGTGCCAGTAGTAAGGGGGATGGGCTTAACACTGAAGCTTTCTTT.

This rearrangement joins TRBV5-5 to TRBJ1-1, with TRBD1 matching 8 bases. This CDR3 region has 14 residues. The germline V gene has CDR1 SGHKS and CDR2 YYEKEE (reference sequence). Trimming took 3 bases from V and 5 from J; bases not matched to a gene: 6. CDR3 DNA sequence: TGTGCCAGCAGCTCTGGACAGGGAGGGACTGAAGCTTTCTTT. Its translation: CASSSGQGGTEAFF.

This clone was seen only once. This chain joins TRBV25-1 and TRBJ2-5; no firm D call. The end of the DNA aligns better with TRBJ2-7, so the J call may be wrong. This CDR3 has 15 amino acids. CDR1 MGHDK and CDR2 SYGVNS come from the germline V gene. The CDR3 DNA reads TGTGCCAGCAGTCCTAGTGAGCGACCCTCCTACGAGCAGTACTTC. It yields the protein CASSPSERPSYEQYF.

Here the CDR3 DNA reads TGTGCCAGCAGTGAGACAGGGGAAGCTTTCTTT. The encoded protein is CASSETGEAFF. This sequence joins TRBV2 and TRBJ1-1, with 7 bases matching TRBD1. Germline-derived CDR1 and CDR2 are SNHLY and FYNNEI. The CDR3 consists of 11 residues. V was pared by 3 bases and J by 8 bases, with 0 bases of the junction left unmatched.

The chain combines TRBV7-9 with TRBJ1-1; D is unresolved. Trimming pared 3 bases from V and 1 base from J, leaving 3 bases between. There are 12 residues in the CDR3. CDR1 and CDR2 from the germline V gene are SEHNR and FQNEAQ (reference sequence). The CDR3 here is CASSFQNTEAFF. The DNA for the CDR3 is TGTGCCAGCAGCTTCCAGAACACTGAAGCTTTCTTT.

The CDR3 coding sequence is TGTGCCAGCAGCTTAGCCTTGTGGCAGGCTAAGACGTCCTACAATGAGCAGTTCTTC. It encodes CASSLALWQAKTSYNEQFF. The rearrangement links TRBV13 to TRBJ2-1; D not certain. Germline V gene sequence: CDR1 PRHDT, CDR2 FYEKMQ (reference sequence). Trimming removed 1 base from V and 1 base from J, with 20 bases in between. The CDR3 is 19 residues long. Together with reference TRBV13 and TRBJ2-1, the CDR3 gives the full variable domain: AAGVIQSPRHLIKEKRETATLKCYPIPRHDTVYWYQQGPGQDPQFLISFYEKMQSDKGSIPDRFSAQQFSDYHSELNMSSLELGDSALYFCASSLALWQAKTSYNEQFFGPGTRLTVL.

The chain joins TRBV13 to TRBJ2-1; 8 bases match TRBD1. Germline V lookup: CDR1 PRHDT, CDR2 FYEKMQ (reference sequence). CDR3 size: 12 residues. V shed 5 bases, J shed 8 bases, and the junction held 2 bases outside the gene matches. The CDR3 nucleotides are TGTGCCAGCAGCGACAGGGGCGATGAGCAGTTCTTC. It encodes CASSDRGDEQFF.

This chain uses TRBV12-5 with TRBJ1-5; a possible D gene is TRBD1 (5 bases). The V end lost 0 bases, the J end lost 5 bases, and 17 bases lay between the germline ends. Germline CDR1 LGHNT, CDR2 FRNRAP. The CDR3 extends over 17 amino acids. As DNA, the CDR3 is TGTGCTAGTGGTTTGGTACTAAGCGGGGGATGGCATCAGCCCCAGCATTTT. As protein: CASGLVLSGGWHQPQHF. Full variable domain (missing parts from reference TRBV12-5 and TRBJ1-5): DARVTQTPRHKVTEMGQEVTMRCQPILGHNTVFWYRQTMMQGLELLAYFRNRAPLDDSGMPKDRFSAEMPDATLATLKIQPSEPRDSAVYFCASGLVLSGGWHQPQHFGDGTRLSIL.

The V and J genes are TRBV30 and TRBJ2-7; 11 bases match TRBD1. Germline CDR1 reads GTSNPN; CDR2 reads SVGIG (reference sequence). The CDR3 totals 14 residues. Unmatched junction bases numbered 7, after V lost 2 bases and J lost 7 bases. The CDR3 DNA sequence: TGTGCCTGGAGTATGGGACAGGGGGTTGGGGAGCAGTACTTC. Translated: CAWSMGQGVGEQYF.

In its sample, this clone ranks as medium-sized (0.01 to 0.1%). The CDR3 DNA sequence: TGCGCCAGCAGCAAGACAGGGGGCTTTGAAGCTTTCTTT. Its translation is CASSKTGGFEAFF. The J gene is TRBJ1-1, the V gene TRBV5-1, with 10 bases aligning to TRBD1. The CDR3 length is 13 residues. Germline values: CDR1 SGHRS, CDR2 YFSETQ. V trimming: 4 bases; J trimming: 7 bases; junction bases outside the gene matches: 4.

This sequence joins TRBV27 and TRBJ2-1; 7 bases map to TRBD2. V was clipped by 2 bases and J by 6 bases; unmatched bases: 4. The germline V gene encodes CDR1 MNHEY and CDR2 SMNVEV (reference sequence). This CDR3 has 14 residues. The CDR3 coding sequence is TGTGCCAGCAGTTTAATCGGCGGGGGCAATGAGCAGTTCTTC. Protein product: CASSLIGGGNEQFF.

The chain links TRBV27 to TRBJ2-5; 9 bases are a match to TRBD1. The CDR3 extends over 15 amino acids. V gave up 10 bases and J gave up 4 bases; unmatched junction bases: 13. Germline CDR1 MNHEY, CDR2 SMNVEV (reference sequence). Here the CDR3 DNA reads TGTGCCACCAGCCCCTGGACAGGGGTGCGAGAGACCCAGTACTTC. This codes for CATSPWTGVRETQYF.

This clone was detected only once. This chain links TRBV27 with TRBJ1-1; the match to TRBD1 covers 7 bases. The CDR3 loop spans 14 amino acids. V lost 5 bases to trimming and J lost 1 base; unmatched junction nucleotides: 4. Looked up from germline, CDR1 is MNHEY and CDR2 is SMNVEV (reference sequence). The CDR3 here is CASSPHRGNTEAFF. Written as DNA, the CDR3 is TGTGCCAGCAGTCCACACAGGGGGAACACTGAAGCTTTCTTT.